Here is one T cell receptor beta chain with its context. The antigen is not known. This sample is part of a study of blood T cells in healthy people across ages. Study outcomes and limitations: Per million T cells, the diversity of TCR beta decreased roughly linearly as age advanced.

A second 7 to 11 cycle PCR used barcoded and J-beta primers. TCRdb independently ran MiXCR on the 5' RACE reads; one entry per CDR3 protein. The data show some 1.6 million distinct CDR3 sequences, about 32% seen once. This TCR was recovered from a woman aged 30 to 39 in good health. The source material was blood.

The CDR3 DNA is TGTGCCAGCAGTTACCCGGGGGAACATACGCAGTATTTT. This encodes CASSYPGEHTQYF. The chain recombines TRBV28 with TRBJ2-3; D might be TRBD2 (6 bases). The CDR3 covers 13 residues. CDR1 is MDHEN, CDR2 SYDVKM, per germline. V was pared by 4 bases and J by 7 bases, with 12 bases between.